The clone carrying this T cell receptor (beta chain) appeared many times. This CDR3 region has 12 residues. In germline, CDR1 is SEHNR, CDR2 FQNEAQ (reference sequence). Trimming removed 6 bases at V and 6 bases at J, with 9 bases between. These data are taken from a study of T-cell reconstitution after alpha-beta-depleted transplantation in children. Preparation of the TCRbeta library involved a method that used unique molecular identifiers. A single record per CDR3 protein comes from TCRdb applying MiXCR to the PCR reads. The sample lists hundreds of thousands of distinct CDR3 sequences, roughly an eighth seen once, with roughly 5.4% in the top ten.

This chain uses TRBV7-9 with TRBJ2-1; D gene uncertain. The source was PBMCs from the stem cell graft donor, collected from the stem cell graft. This TCR was sampled from a human donor who donated a stem cell graft to a child with combined immunodeficiency. CDR3 nucleotide sequence: TGTGCCAGCAGTTTGGTCAGCAATGAGCAGTTCTTC. As protein: CASSLVSNEQFF.